This is a list of T cell receptor beta chains from one sample in a study of human T cells and chemical hapten exposure. MiXCR, run by TCRdb on the RACE reads, gives a single entry per CDR3 protein. The sample carries around 300,000 distinct CDR3 sequences, under 8% recorded once. The source was whole blood, collected in connection with sensitization to the hapten diphenylcyclopropenone (DPC). Receptors originate from a woman under 30 with alopecia areata. Some clones in this sample may be carry-over from other donors' samples. Both conserved end residues are trimmed from each CDR3.

13	TRBV5-1	ASSFSGPPNTEAF
11	TRBV6-2/TRBV6-3	ASNQGLKTEAF
12	TRBV27	ASSRDGRGEKLF
12	TRBV6-1	ASSEATVYYGYT
15	TRBV4-3	ASSHILGGSYNSPLH
15	TRBV9	ASSVAPPPTSTDTQY
11	TRBV18	ASSPATNTEAF
13	TRBV9	ASSDRTGGIYGYT
12	TRBV2	ASSITEGNQPQH
13	TRBV4-1	ASSQQGWSGGEQY
12	TRBV2	ATGTSGGAGLQY
12	TRBV7-9	ASSCGGLTDTQY
14	TRBV4-3	ASSQEYGSGTDTQY
14	TRBV19	ASSIRAQGPSYEQY
10	TRBV7-2	ASSLQKTEAF
11	TRBV6-1	ASTLWRNTEAF
13	TRBV3-1	ASSQGWLAEETQY
13	TRBV18	ASSPWTGGVNIQY
13	TRBV7-9	ASSFYQAGGTEAF
11	TRBV21-1	ASIRDMNTEAF
11	TRBV12-3/TRBV12-4	ASSYRVDTEAF
14	TRBV7-2	ASSSDPNRRGNTIY
12	TRBV12-3/TRBV12-4	ASSLWSTSAEQF
15	TRBV14	ASSQDSGSLAKNIQY